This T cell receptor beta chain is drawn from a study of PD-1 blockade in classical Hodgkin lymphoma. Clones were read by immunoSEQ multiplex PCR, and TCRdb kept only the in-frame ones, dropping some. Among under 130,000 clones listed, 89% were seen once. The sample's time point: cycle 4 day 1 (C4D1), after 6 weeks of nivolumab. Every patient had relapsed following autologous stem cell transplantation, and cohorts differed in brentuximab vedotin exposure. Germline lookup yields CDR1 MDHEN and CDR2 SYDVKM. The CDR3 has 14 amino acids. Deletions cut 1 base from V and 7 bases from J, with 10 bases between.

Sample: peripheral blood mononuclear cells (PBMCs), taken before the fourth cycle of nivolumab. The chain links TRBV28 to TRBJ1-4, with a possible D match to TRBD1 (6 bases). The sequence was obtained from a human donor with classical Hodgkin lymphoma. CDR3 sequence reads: CASSLSYRAEKLFF. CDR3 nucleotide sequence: TGTGCCAGCAGTTTATCGTACAGGGCTGAAAAACTGTTTTTT.